The clone carrying this TCR beta chain occurred a few times. Its target is not known. The CDR3 has 13 residues. Unmatched junction bases numbered 8, after V lost 6 bases and J lost 9 bases. Germline CDR1 reads ENHRY; CDR2 reads SYGVKD. This specimen comes from a study of response to subunit inactivated influenza vaccine. MiXCR, applied by TCRdb to the RT-PCR reads, yields one record per CDR3 protein. The sample has fewer than 650,000 distinct CDR3 sequences; 13% are singletons. Findings and caveats of the study: Few additional T cells are recruited per seasonal influenza vaccination, authors suggested.

The receptor was isolated from a man aged 45-65 years who received an inactivated influenza vaccine. This sequence joins TRBV10-3 and TRBJ2-1; 7 positions match TRBD2. Sequencing used PBMCs from blood, obtained 40 to 50 days after vaccination. For the CDR3, the DNA is TGTGCCATCAGGGGGGGGATCGTCGGTGAGCAGTTCTTC. It is translated as CAIRGGIVGEQFF.